Shown below are 31 T cell receptor beta chains from a single sample sequenced in a study of beta chain features in type 1 diabetes. The study's findings and limits: Type 1 diabetes patients showed a moderate but significant shortening of TCRB CDR3s in all four CD4+ subsets.

The authors reverse transcribed all of the isolated RNA, so sequencing captured expressed TCRB transcripts. Data came from immunoSEQ multiplex PCR; TCRdb stores just in-frame clones and leaves some out. Of around 690,000 clones in the sample, 9.5% to 15% were seen once. Their recognized antigens are unknown. Material: naive CD4+ T cells from blood. The receptors here all came from a man in his thirties or forties with type 1 diabetes.

The V call is TRBV2, the J call TRBJ1-3; D might be TRBD1 (6 bases). The CDR3 covers 16 residues. Germline V CDR1 and CDR2: SNHLY, FYNNEI. Trimming took 2 bases from V and 1 from J, leaving 12 bases between them. CDR3 residues: CASSETDRRSGNTIYF. The CDR3 DNA sequence: TGTGCCAGCAGTGAAACTGACAGGAGATCTGGAAACACCATATATTTT.

The sample holds a few counts of this clone. V usage is TRBV29-1 and J usage is TRBJ2-6; either TRBD1 or TRBD2 may fit D (6 bases each). Germline V CDR1 and CDR2: SQVTM, ANQGSEA. This CDR3 is built from 12 residues. This CDR3 reads CREGAGANVLTF. The CDR3 DNA reads as TGCAGGGAGGGGGCTGGGGCCAACGTCCTGACTTTC.

This clone has a handful of counts. V gene TRBV6-5 combines with J gene TRBJ2-3; D is possibly TRBD2 (5 bases). The length of the CDR3 is 14 residues. Per germline, CDR1 MNHEY and CDR2 SVGAGI. V was shortened by 2 bases and J by 8 bases, with 14 bases between the two germline ends. The CDR3 DNA reads TGTGCCAGCAGTTACGATCCCCTTGGAGGTACGCAGTATTTT. This gives the protein CASSYDPLGGTQYF.

The sample holds a few counts of this clone. The rearrangement uses TRBV14 and TRBJ1-5; no clear D. This CDR3 has 14 residues. V lost 3 bases and J lost 3, with 9 bases in between. The germline V gene has CDR1 SGHDN and CDR2 FVKESK. Written as DNA, the CDR3 is TGTGCCAGCAGCCAGGCAGGAAACAATCAGCCCCAGCATTTT. Translating it yields CASSQAGNNQPQHF.

There are a few counts of this clone. This sequence joins TRBV7-9 and TRBJ2-5; the D gene is possibly TRBD2 (5 bases). Germline CDR1 reads SEHNR; CDR2 reads FQNEAQ (reference sequence). The V end was cut by 5 bases, the J end by 4 bases, with 17 bases between. This CDR3 has 15 residues. The CDR3 nucleotides read TGTGCCAGCAGCCCCGGCGACTACGAACGAGAGACCCAGTACTTC. Translated, it gives CASSPGDYERETQYF.

The chain joins TRBV5-4 to TRBJ2-3, with D unclear. The germline gives CDR1 SGHNT, CDR2 YYREEE (reference sequence). The CDR3 spans 15 residues. Trimming cost V 0 bases and J 2 bases, with 10 bases left between them. This CDR3 is CASSLGSATTDTQYF. DNA for the CDR3: TGTGCCAGCAGCTTGGGGAGCGCAACCACAGATACGCAGTATTTT.

This clone has just a few counts. CDR3 sequence: CASSYMKEGGGYTF. The CDR3 DNA is TGTGCCAGCAGTTACATGAAAGAAGGTGGTGGCTACACCTTC. The V call is TRBV6-6, the J call TRBJ1-2; D not resolved. The CDR3 has 14 amino acids. Germline assignment: CDR1 MNHNY and CDR2 SVGAGI (reference sequence). V dropped 2 bases and J dropped 7 bases, with 14 bases sitting between them.

This clone was observed a handful of times. V usage is TRBV7-9 and J usage is TRBJ2-5; maybe TRBD2 (7 bases). The V end lost 5 bases, the J end lost 0 bases, and 13 bases lay between the germline ends. This CDR3 comprises 15 residues. The germline CDR1 and CDR2 sequences are SEHNR and FQNEAQ (reference sequence). In DNA, the CDR3 is TGTGCCAGCAGCCCGGGCGGGGGCCACCAAGAGACCCAGTACTTC. It yields the protein CASSPGGGHQETQYF.

The genes are TRBV5-4 and TRBJ2-5, with D perhaps TRBD2 (6 bases). This CDR3 is built from 18 residues. Per germline, CDR1 SGHNT and CDR2 YYREEE (reference sequence). V lost 3 bases, J lost 1 base, and 22 bases lay in between. The CDR3 DNA is TGTGCCAGCAGCTCTCCCAATAGCGGAAGCCTTGTCCAAGAGACCCAGTACTTC. It specifies CASSSPNSGSLVQETQYF.

J is TRBJ1-2 and V is TRBV30; perhaps TRBD1 as D (5 bases). Trimming removed 1 base from V and 4 bases from J, with 13 bases in between. The V gene's germline CDR1 is GTSNPN and CDR2 SVGIG (reference sequence). CDR3 length equals 14 residues. CDR3 loop: CAWSAPGLGYGYTF. The CDR3 nucleotides are TGTGCCTGGAGTGCCCCAGGGCTTGGCTATGGCTACACCTTC.

The sample holds a few counts of this clone. The chain is built from TRBV7-2 and TRBJ2-1; D is ambiguous. The CDR3 has 14 amino acids. The germline V and J ends were trimmed by 1 base and 7 bases, with 11 bases remaining between them. Germline loops: CDR1 SGHTA, CDR2 FQGNSA. The CDR3 loop is CASSLVGPKNEQFF. The CDR3 bases are TGTGCCAGCAGCTTAGTTGGGCCGAAGAATGAGCAGTTCTTC.

This sequence joins TRBV18 and TRBJ2-7, with TRBD1 matching 10 bases. The trim removed 2 bases at V and 2 bases at J, leaving 3 bases unmatched. CDR1 and CDR2 (germline): KGHSH, LQKENI. The CDR3 loop spans 15 amino acids. The DNA of the CDR3 is TGTGCCAGCTCACCAGGGGGACAGGGGACCTACGAGCAGTACTTC. As protein: CASSPGGQGTYEQYF.

The V call is TRBV6-5, the J call TRBJ1-1; D is unclear. This CDR3 contains 13 residues. Germline lookup yields CDR1 MNHEY and CDR2 SVGAGI. V lost 6 bases, J lost 4 bases, and 12 bases lay in between. For the CDR3, the DNA is TGTGCCAGCAGCCGTACAGCGGGCACTGAAGCTTTCTTT. It codes for CASSRTAGTEAFF.

V and J are TRBV7-9 and TRBJ1-6, with 8 bases aligning to TRBD1. There are 15 residues in the CDR3. V lost 4 bases to trimming and J lost 10 bases; unmatched junction nucleotides: 9. From germline, CDR1 is SEHNR and CDR2 FQNEAQ (reference sequence). CDR3 region: CASSSPGTGLSPLHF. Written as DNA, the CDR3 is TGTGCCAGCAGCTCCCCCGGGACAGGACTATCACCCCTCCACTTT. The whole variable domain, filled in from reference TRBV7-9 and TRBJ1-6, reads DTGVSQNPRHKITKRGQNVTFRCDPISEHNRLYWYRQTLGQGPEFLTYFQNEAQLEKSRLLSDRFSAERPKGSFSTLEIQRTEQGDSAMYLCASSSPGTGLSPLHFGNGTRLTVT.

In DNA form, the CDR3 reads TGCGCCAGCAGCCCTGGTGGGACTAGCGGAGATACGCAGTATTTT. Translated, it gives CASSPGGTSGDTQYF. The rearrangement links TRBV4-3 to TRBJ2-3, with 11 nucleotides matching TRBD2. The CDR3 spans 15 residues. From germline, CDR1 is LGHNA and CDR2 YSLEER. V lost 4 bases, J lost 5 bases, and 5 bases stayed unmatched.

This chain connects TRBV5-6 to TRBJ2-3; the D is unclear. The germline V gene has CDR1 SGHDT and CDR2 YYEEEE. Trimming shortened V by 0 bases and J by 6 bases, and 2 bases separated the two germline ends. This CDR3 contains 11 residues. CDR3 coding DNA: TGTGCCAGCAGCTTGGTGGATACGCAGTATTTT. The encoded protein is CASSLVDTQYF.

V is TRBV18 and J is TRBJ1-5, with TRBD1 identical over 10 bases. Germline CDR1 is KGHSH and CDR2 is LQKENI. The CDR3 totals 18 residues. V lost 0 bases and J lost 6; bases outside the gene matches: 11. CDR3 DNA sequence: TGTGCCAGCTCACCACCGTCATTGACAGGGGGCTCGGGTCAGCCCCAGCATTTT. This gives the protein CASSPPSLTGGSGQPQHF.

This clone appeared a few times. This chain uses TRBV4-3 with TRBJ2-6; unclear D gene. Trimming shortened V by 0 bases and J by 2 bases, and 8 bases separated the two germline ends. CDR1 and CDR2 (germline): LGHNA, YSLEER. CDR3 length equals 16 residues. The CDR3 here is CASSQDLGAGANVLTF. CDR3 DNA: TGCGCCAGCAGCCAAGATTTAGGCGCTGGGGCCAACGTCCTGACTTTC.

This chain uses TRBV30 with TRBJ2-7; D unclear. The CDR3 is 16 amino acids. Trimming took off 6 bases at V and 7 bases at J, with 28 bases between the two ends. Germline V lookup: CDR1 GTSNPN, CDR2 SVGIG (reference sequence). CDR3 in amino acids: CACSPVMSSTALEQYF. The CDR3 bases are TGTGCCTGTAGCCCTGTGATGTCCTCTACGGCTTTGGAGCAGTACTTC.

This rearrangement joins TRBV5-6 to TRBJ1-5; D is unclear. From germline, CDR1 is SGHDT and CDR2 YYEEEE. CDR3 size: 16 residues. The V end was cut by 4 bases, the J end by 2 bases, with 16 bases between. The CDR3 DNA follows: TGTGCCAGCAGCGTAGCTCGAAGGCAGGGCAATCAGCCCCAGCATTTT. Amino acid sequence: CASSVARRQGNQPQHF.

The genes are TRBV28 and TRBJ1-6; TRBD1 matches at 9 bases. The germline V gene has CDR1 MDHEN and CDR2 SYDVKM. V shed 6 bases and J 9 bases; nucleotides not matched to a gene: 6. This CDR3 region has 14 residues. CDR3 in DNA: TGTGCCAGCAGCCCGGGACAGGGCGGTTCACCCCTCCACTTT. Translation: CASSPGQGGSPLHF.

The chain recombines TRBV29-1 with TRBJ2-3; D is undetermined. The CDR3 covers 13 residues. Germline assignment: CDR1 SQVTM and CDR2 ANQGSEA. V lost 1 base to trimming and J lost 2 bases, with 7 bases between them. The CDR3 bases are TGCAGCGTTGAAGGCCAGGTCACAGATACGCAGTATTTT. Its translation is CSVEGQVTDTQYF.

This clone was observed a few times. CDR3 nucleotide sequence: TGTGCCAGCAGCGTCCGGGATTCACCCCTCCACTTT. It is translated as CASSVRDSPLHF. This chain uses TRBV7-9 with TRBJ1-6; no reliable D call. Germline CDR1 SEHNR, CDR2 FQNEAQ (reference sequence). The CDR3 is made up of 12 amino acids. Trimming took off 5 bases at V and 8 bases at J, with 7 bases between the two ends. Filled out from reference TRBV7-9 and TRBJ1-6, the complete variable domain reads DTGVSQNPRHKITKRGQNVTFRCDPISEHNRLYWYRQTLGQGPEFLTYFQNEAQLEKSRLLSDRFSAERPKGSFSTLEIQRTEQGDSAMYLCASSVRDSPLHFGNGTRLTVT.

This clone was observed a few times. The chain joins TRBV10-3 to TRBJ2-1; no clear D gene. Germline-derived CDR1 and CDR2 are ENHRY and SYGVKD. Trimming stripped 0 bases from V and 8 bases from J, with 8 bases between. The CDR3 has 13 residues. The CDR3 DNA sequence: TGTGCCATCAGTGAGTCGAATACCGATGAGCAGTTCTTC. Its protein is CAISESNTDEQFF.

This chain uses TRBV6-6 with TRBJ2-7; no clear D gene. The CDR3 is made up of 14 amino acids. Trimming pared 4 bases from V and 3 bases from J, leaving 13 bases between. Germline-derived CDR1 and CDR2 are MNHNY and SVGAGI (reference sequence). CDR3 residues: CASSLRVPLYEQYF. CDR3 coding DNA: TGTGCCAGCAGTTTAAGGGTCCCCCTCTACGAGCAGTACTTC.

This clone appeared a few times. The V and J genes are TRBV19 and TRBJ2-2; D not resolved. CDR3 length: 14 residues. From germline, CDR1 is LNHDA and CDR2 SQIVND (reference sequence). The V gene lost 2 bases and the J gene lost 0 bases, with 4 bases spanning the gap. CDR3 protein: CASSILPNTGELFF. For the CDR3, the DNA is TGTGCCAGTAGTATACTTCCGAACACCGGGGAGCTGTTTTTT.

This clone was seen a few times. This chain links TRBV4-3 with TRBJ1-2; D ambiguous. Trimming took 2 bases from V and 1 from J, leaving 8 bases between them. Germline CDR1 is LGHNA and CDR2 is YSLEER. The CDR3 runs to 14 residues. The CDR3 loop reads CASSQQTSNYGYTF. Here the CDR3 DNA reads TGCGCCAGCAGCCAACAGACAAGTAACTATGGCTACACCTTC.

This sequence joins TRBV7-9 and TRBJ1-5, with D possibly TRBD1 on 6 matching bases. In germline, CDR1 is SEHNR, CDR2 FQNEAQ (reference sequence). Trimming shortened V by 2 bases and J by 9 bases, and 17 bases separated the two germline ends. CDR3 length: 15 amino acids. The CDR3 DNA sequence: TGTGCCAGCAGCTTATTTGTGCAGGGGCTATGGCCCCAGCATTTT. Its protein is CASSLFVQGLWPQHF.

This clone has more than one count but fewer than ten. The chain combines TRBV10-3 with TRBJ1-3; D perhaps matches TRBD1 (5 bases). The CDR3 covers 16 residues. Germline V gives CDR1 ENHRY, CDR2 SYGVKD. With 0 bases removed from V and 4 bases from J, the gap between germline ends came to 13 bases. In DNA, the CDR3 is TGTGCCATCAGTGAGTCGAGGCAGGGAGCGGGAAACACCATATATTTT. Translating it yields CAISESRQGAGNTIYF.

The J gene is TRBJ2-7, the V gene TRBV6-6; weak D call: TRBD2 (7 bases). The CDR3 contains 12 residues. Trimming shortened V by 6 bases and J by 5 bases, and 11 bases separated the two germline ends. Germline V gene lookup returns CDR1 MNHNY and CDR2 SVGAGI (reference sequence). The DNA of the CDR3 is TGTGCCAGCAGCCCGGGGGGCAACGAGCAGTACTTC. This encodes CASSPGGNEQYF.

The chain is built from TRBV15 and TRBJ2-6; no clear D gene. Germline V CDR1 and CDR2: LNHNV, YYDKDF (reference sequence). This CDR3 is 19 amino acids long. V lost 0 bases to trimming and J lost 0 bases, with 15 bases between them. The CDR3 reads CATSRDLSLMGSGANVLTF. CDR3 coding DNA: TGTGCCACCAGCAGAGATCTGAGCCTGATGGGCTCTGGGGCCAACGTCCTGACTTTC.